The TCR beta chain under discussion was sequenced for a study of T cell repertoires and HLA-DP antigens. The PCR primers covered 54 TRBV and 13 TRBJ segments. The protocol was immunoSEQ multiplex PCR, while the TCRdb copy is restricted to in-frame clones and leaves out a portion. The data contain around 90,000 clones, roughly 86% of them seen just once; the ten biggest clones take up around 1.7%. A remark on this clone: Its antigen is currently unknown.

The CDR3 is made up of 18 amino acids. Germline V gene data show CDR1 as LGHNT and CDR2 as FRNRAP. V lost 0 bases to trimming and J lost 3 bases; unmatched junction nucleotides: 5. The chain has TRBV12-5 and TRBJ2-2; 12 bases agree with TRBD2. This TCR was sampled from a man between 45 and 60 years old in good health and CMV-seronegative. The sequenced sample was CD4+ T cells from PBMCs. CDR3: CASGLVLLAGGHTGELFF. The CDR3 nucleotides are TGTGCTAGTGGTTTGGTATTGCTAGCGGGGGGGCACACCGGGGAGCTGTTTTTT.